This T cell receptor beta chain came from a study of identifying expanded T cells in peripheral blood. Study conclusions and caveats: Approximately two-week clone count variance significantly increased as total template count grew.

Trimming removed 4 bases from V and 5 bases from J; junction bases left unmatched: 12. Germline CDR1 is SGHRS and CDR2 is YFSETQ. CDR3 length equals 16 residues. Produced via immunoSEQ multiplex PCR; TCRdb's table is partial and in-frame only. Among some 90,000 clones, around 87% were seen once, and the ten largest hold about 5.6%. As to this clone: Its specificity is not known.

This rearrangement joins TRBV5-1 to TRBJ2-3; 8 nucleotides line up with TRBD2. The sequence was collected from a person aged 18-69 years in good health. Sequencing was performed on blood. The CDR3 nucleotides read TGCGCCAGCAGCAAACAGGCCTCGGGGGGGCGAGATACGCAGTATTTT. It translates to CASSKQASGGRDTQYF.